This T cell receptor beta chain was captured by sequencing in a study of T cells in tumors after PD-1 blockade (dated by TCRdb to between 2019 and 2020). Regarding the study in general: Patients with prior checkpoint blockade, systemic immunosuppressant use, or recent radiotherapy or other anti-cancer therapy within 4 weeks were excluded. Treatment consisted of either cemiplimab 350 mg every 2 weeks or pembrolizumab 200 mg every 3 weeks. While on anti-PD-1 treatment, some of the patients also continued taking daily vismodegib 150 mg. Peripheral blood samples averaged 113,528 TCR templates (range roughly 24,000-260,000) and roughly 35,000 unique clonotypes. The study performed paired single-cell RNA and TCR sequencing on site-matched tumors from BCC or SCC patients before and after anti-PD-1 therapy. To compare clonotypes in blood versus tumor, bulk TCR sequencing was run on roughly 10 peripheral blood samples drawn from 5 patients. RECIST version 1.1 was used to assess clinical response. The investigation overall reported the following: Where the novel T cell clones came from was not determined, and possible sources could include lymphoid organs or rare unexpanded clones inside the tumor or in the tumor periphery. Around two fifths of tumor TCR clonotypes were detected in blood, and some novel exhausted tumor clones were observed in pre-treatment blood, which was taken as suggesting peripheral recruitment.

Deep TCRbeta sequencing was performed with the immunoSEQ platform. Regarding the original processing steps: Only productive rearrangements were exported from the immunoSEQ Analyzer for downstream analysis. T cell phenotypes were assigned to bulk TCRbeta clonotypes by matching the clonotypes to single-cell RNA+TCR-seq clones that had the same TCRbeta sequence. Tumor enrichment of a clone was calculated by dividing the clone's tumor frequency by the clone's PBMC frequency, both taken from bulk TCR sequencing. GLIPH was used to sort TCRs into specificity groups, which are clusters of distinct TCRs that likely recognize common antigens through shared CDR3 motifs. TCRdb retrieved this table from immuneACCESS and kept in-frame rearrangements only. Not all clones are present; in checked studies, unresolved V genes account for under half, and no reason is known for the remainder. D and trimming were read from the DNA, whereas the V and J calls and clone size are those reported in that table. Within this sample are more than 40,000 clones, with under 85% of them counted one time only. The top ten clones comprise 8.5% to 9% of the sample.

From the cysteine through the phenylalanine, the CDR3 covers 13 amino acids. Kept here is only the CDR3 DNA, which spans 39 bases and is read in frame from base 1. CDR1 SGHNT and CDR2 YYREEE are derived from the germline V gene (reference sequence). From V the trimming removes 4 bases and from J it removes 4 bases, while the gene matches leave 2 bases of the junction unaccounted for. For bulk TCRbeta sequencing, genomic DNA was extracted from tumor biopsies or peripheral blood, and input amounts ranged from 616 ng to 6,004 ng. Every patient had histologically proven advanced or metastatic basal or squamous cell carcinoma and was a poor candidate for surgical resection. The basal cell carcinoma cohort comprised fewer than twelve patients, of whom roughly 8 had bulk tumor TCR sequencing. Concerning this clone: The clone's antigen remains unknown. Within one base of it there is no much larger clone, and no base qualities were kept.

The TCR sequence derives from a human donor with advanced basal cell or squamous cell carcinoma (not recorded which). The source was PBMCs, collected before anti-PD-1 therapy. The sequence is built from TRBV5-4 and TRBJ1-1; TRBD1 lines up with 9 middle nucleotides. This receptor has the CDR3 CASSLTGGTEAFF. In nucleotides, the sequence is TGTGCCAGCAGCCTGACAGGGGGCACTGAAGCTTTCTTT.